This TCR beta chain was retrieved from a study of OX40 agonist ivuxolimab in advanced cancers. Across the study: Three patients had partial responses: one hepatocellular carcinoma, two cutaneous melanoma. Study-level results: Specificity for antigen went undetermined in the expanded peripheral T cells.

Sequenced by immunoSEQ multiplex PCR; TCRdb stores in-frame clones only, minus some. The sample yields more than 85,000 clones, roughly 90% seen once. At baseline, cycle 4 day 1, and cycle 7 day 1, blood was sampled. A remark on this clone: What it binds is not known.

The V gene's germline CDR1 is SEHNR and CDR2 FQNEAQ (reference sequence). This CDR3 has 12 amino acids. V was trimmed by 2 bases and J by 13 bases, leaving 14 bases between them. The starting material was CD4+ or CD8+ T cells sorted from blood, obtained in a trial of the OX40 agonist ivuxolimab. The chain links TRBV7-9 to TRBJ1-2; D remains ambiguous. The receptor's source is an adult with an advanced solid tumor such as melanoma, head and neck, liver or kidney cancer. CDR3 sequence (DNA): TGTGCCAGCAGCTTATCTCAGGAATCGGGCACCTTC. It is translated as CASSLSQESGTF.